Shown below are 14 T cell receptor beta chains from a single sample sequenced in a study of HIV-infected patients and healthy controls. All unsorted peripheral T cells were captured because whole blood was used without fractionation. Reverse transcription used 450 to 650 ng RNA and constant-region primers for alpha and beta. Alpha and beta chain libraries were made separately by chain-specific third strand synthesis with multiplexing indices. MiXCR was run by TCRdb on the 5' RACE reads, yielding one entry per CDR3 protein. The table has 10,000 or so distinct CDR3 sequences, 8% seen once; the top ten hold approximately 6.1%. The sample comprised blood. The receptors stem from an adult in good health.

The V gene is TRBV7-6, the J gene TRBJ1-6, with no clear D. This CDR3 has 12 residues. Germline V gene sequence: CDR1 SGHVS, CDR2 FNYEAQ. V gave up 5 bases and J gave up 13 bases, with 12 bases separating them. The CDR3 nucleotides read TGTGCCAGCAGCCTTTCCAATGGCCCCCTCCACTTT. Translated, it gives CASSLSNGPLHF.

V usage is TRBV28 and J usage is TRBJ2-3, with TRBD2 identical over 9 bases. V gave up 0 bases and J gave up 0 bases; unmatched junction bases: 4. This CDR3 has 17 residues. Germline lookup yields CDR1 MDHEN and CDR2 SYDVKM. CDR3: CASSLWTSGGSTDTQYF. Written as DNA, the CDR3 is TGTGCCAGCAGTTTATGGACTAGCGGAGGGAGCACAGATACGCAGTATTTT.

This clonotype was counted many times. The rearrangement links TRBV7-7 to TRBJ2-5, with a possible D match to TRBD2 (5 bases). The germline gives CDR1 SSHAT, CDR2 FNYEAQ (reference sequence). CDR3 size: 17 residues. V lost 2 bases and J lost 4, with 20 bases in between. The CDR3 region has the DNA TGTGCCAGCAGCTTAAGGAGGCTAGTCGGGCGTCCAGAGACCCAGTACTTC. Its protein product is CASSLRRLVGRPETQYF.

The table lists this clonotype with many counts. V usage is TRBV6-2 or TRBV6-3 and J usage is TRBJ2-1; 10 bases map to TRBD2. The CDR3 has 15 amino acids. Germline V gene lookup returns CDR1 MNHEY and CDR2 SVGEGT. J was trimmed by 8 bases and V by 2 bases; bases with no gene match: 6. The CDR3: CASSYVLAGSYEQFF. In nucleotides, the CDR3 is TGTGCCAGCAGTTACGTACTAGCGGGAAGCTATGAGCAGTTCTTC.

This clonotype counts as medium-sized (0.01 to 0.1%). The chain has TRBV20-1 and TRBJ2-1, with TRBD2 identical over 7 bases. CDR3 size: 15 residues. Germline V gene sequence: CDR1 DFQATT, CDR2 SNEGSKA (reference sequence). Trimming cost V 3 bases and J 3 bases; bases outside gene matches: 8. CDR3 nucleotide sequence: TGCAGTGCTAGTGGAGCGGGGTTATACTACAATGAGCAGTTCTTC. Amino acid sequence: CSASGAGLYYNEQFF.

This clonotype is medium-sized. This chain connects TRBV6-5 to TRBJ2-1; 11 bases fit TRBD2. Germline V gene lookup returns CDR1 MNHEY and CDR2 SVGAGI. The CDR3 spans 15 residues. V shed 4 bases and J 6 bases; nucleotides not matched to a gene: 5. CDR3 DNA: TGTGCCAGCAGTTTAGCGGGGGGGGGCCTCAATGAGCAGTTCTTC. Amino acid sequence: CASSLAGGGLNEQFF.

At least ten counts were recorded for this clonotype. The chain employs TRBV12-3 or TRBV12-4 and TRBJ2-5, with TRBD1 as a possible D gene (5 bases). This CDR3 has 18 residues. V lost 1 base and J 3 bases, leaving 21 bases between the germline ends. The CDR3 region has the DNA TGTGCCAGCAGTTTAGGATGGGGCTTAGGACCGGACAAAGAGACCCAGTACTTC. Protein sequence: CASSLGWGLGPDKETQYF.

The table lists this clonotype with many counts. V and J are TRBV4-2 and TRBJ2-1; D is perhaps TRBD2 (6 bases). From germline, CDR1 is LGHNA and CDR2 YNFKEQ. The CDR3 is made up of 13 amino acids. Trimming removed 1 base from V and 9 bases from J, with 10 bases in between. The CDR3 DNA reads TGTGCCAGCAGCCAAGGGCTAGCGTTTGAGCAGTTCTTC. It translates to CASSQGLAFEQFF.

This clonotype was seen many times. This chain joins TRBV30 and TRBJ2-3; D ambiguous. Per germline, CDR1 GTSNPN and CDR2 SVGIG (reference sequence). V lost 2 bases, J lost 6 bases, and 6 bases lay in between. The CDR3 has 11 residues. CDR3 DNA: TGTGCCTGGAGTCCTGTGGATACGCAGTATTTT. Residues: CAWSPVDTQYF.

This clonotype was picked up many times. The chain recombines TRBV7-2 with TRBJ2-2; D perhaps matches TRBD1 (5 bases). With 2 bases removed from V and 1 base from J, the gap between germline ends came to 11 bases. The CDR3 contains 16 residues. Per germline, CDR1 SGHTA and CDR2 FQGNSA. CDR3 protein: CASSLLRGQNTGELFF. CDR3 bases: TGTGCCAGCAGCTTATTGCGCGGACAGAACACCGGGGAGCTGTTTTTT.

This clonotype was picked up many times. CDR3: CASRKQGQPNTEAFF. The CDR3, as DNA: TGTGCCAGCAGGAAACAGGGACAGCCAAACACTGAAGCTTTCTTT. This chain uses TRBV3-1 with TRBJ1-1; 7 bases map to TRBD1. V was clipped by 6 bases and J by 2 bases; unmatched bases: 9. The CDR3 sequence is 15 residues long. Germline-derived CDR1 and CDR2 are LGHDT and YNNKEL (reference sequence).

This clonotype came up many times. The genes are TRBV7-9 and TRBJ1-3; D is undetermined. Germline V gene data show CDR1 as SEHNR and CDR2 as FQNEAQ (reference sequence). This CDR3 has 14 residues. The V gene lost 8 bases and the J gene lost 0 bases, with 11 bases spanning the gap. The CDR3 DNA sequence: TGTGCCAGCGAAGGCGGCTACTCTGGAAACACCATATATTTT. Protein product: CASEGGYSGNTIYF. The variable domain in full, completed from reference TRBV7-9 and TRBJ1-3, reads DTGVSQNPRHKITKRGQNVTFRCDPISEHNRLYWYRQTLGQGPEFLTYFQNEAQLEKSRLLSDRFSAERPKGSFSTLEIQRTEQGDSAMYLCASEGGYSGNTIYFGEGSWLTVV.

This clonotype is medium-sized in the sample. The chain is built from TRBV6-1 and TRBJ2-3, with D possibly being TRBD1 (6 bases). The V end lost 3 bases, the J end lost 0 bases, and 13 bases lay between the germline ends. CDR1 and CDR2 from the germline V gene are MNHNS and SASEGT. CDR3 length: 16 residues. CDR3 residues: CASSEASGTSTDTQYF. For the CDR3, the DNA is TGTGCCAGCAGTGAGGCCTCCGGGACAAGCACAGATACGCAGTATTTT.

The chain links TRBV4-1 to TRBJ1-5, with TRBD1 as a possible D gene (5 bases). V was trimmed by 1 base and J by 4 bases, leaving 8 bases between them. Per germline, CDR1 MGHRA and CDR2 YSYEKL. The CDR3 has 14 amino acids. In DNA, the CDR3 is TGCGCCAGCAGCCAAGCAGGGATGAATCAGCCCCAGCATTTT. This sequence encodes CASSQAGMNQPQHF.